The source of this TCR beta chain is a study of T cell repertoires in cytomegalovirus infection. Study as a whole: Public TCR beta signatures indicated both CMV infection and matching HLA type.

Via MiXCR, TCRdb re-called the reads, giving one row per CDR3 protein. Here the sample spans about 150,000 distinct CDR3 sequences, about 25% being singletons. In the case of this clonotype: Its cognate antigen is unknown.

Findings of the study overall: Accumulated public TCR beta family frequency recognized individuals carrying CMV together with the relevant HLA. CMV-specific TCR beta clonotypes restricted by HLA-C were the ones dominating the ex vivo response.

Sample: PBMCs. This TCR came from a human donor in good health (CMV status not recorded). Some clones in this sample may be carry-over from other donors' samples.

The CDR3 reads CASRRSGAVATNTEAFF. CDR3 coding DNA: TGTGCCAGCAGGCGGTCAGGGGCTGTAGCCACGAACACTGAAGCTTTCTTT. The J gene is TRBJ1-1, the V gene TRBV14; D is possibly TRBD1 (6 bases). CDR3 length: 17 amino acids. From germline, CDR1 is SGHDN and CDR2 FVKESK. The V end was cut by 6 bases, the J end by 1 base, with 21 bases between.